One sample yielded the 3 T cell receptor beta chains listed below, sequenced in a study of CD8+ T cells in alopecia areata. Isolated RNA was reverse transcribed into cDNA used as the sequencing template. The assay was immunoSEQ multiplex PCR, and TCRdb's table has in-frame clones only and misses some. The data contain some 170,000 clones, roughly 70% of them singletons. Sequenced material: CD8+ T cells sorted from blood, taken at week 0. These receptors all come from a human donor with alopecia areata.

This clone was counted between two and nine times. The chain is built from TRBV29-1 and TRBJ1-2, with a weak D call TRBD1 (6 bases). Germline V gene sequence: CDR1 SQVTM, CDR2 ANQGSEA. This CDR3 region has 11 residues. Trimming left V 2 bases short and J 7 bases short, with 8 bases between. This CDR3 reads CSVETGLGYTF. The DNA of the CDR3 is TGCAGCGTTGAAACAGGGCTTGGCTACACCTTC.

The CDR3 region has the DNA TGTGCCAGCAGTCCGACTAGCTGGGAGACCCAGTACTTC. Residues: CASSPTSWETQYF. This chain joins TRBV6-6 and TRBJ2-7; 7 bases are a match to TRBD2. The DNA matches TRBJ2-5 better at its end, which makes the J call doubtful. Germline CDR1 and CDR2: MNHNY and SVGAGI (reference sequence). CDR3 length equals 13 residues.

A single count supports this clone. The chain couples TRBV5-1 to TRBJ2-6, with D hard to call. The CDR3 is 15 amino acids. V was clipped by 0 bases and J by 0 bases, with 4 bases between them. Germline CDR1 and CDR2: SGHRS and YFSETQ. The CDR3 sequence is CASSLDGSGANVLTF. For the CDR3, the DNA is TGCGCCAGCAGCTTGGACGGCTCTGGGGCCAACGTCCTGACTTTC.